The T cell receptor beta chain under discussion was sequenced for a study of cytomegalovirus exposure and HLA in healthy donors. Study outcomes and limitations: Upon later analysis, HLA-associated TCR beta chains proved more clonally expanded than other, equally common chains. Confirmation was obtained in vitro that a few CMV-associated chains are specific for CMV antigens. A list of 150 to 200 TCR beta chains associated with cytomegalovirus was given. The dataset shows that most TCR sequences were rare, while some public TCRs occurred in many donors.

PCR used 60 Vbeta primers and 13 Jbeta primers. Here immunoSEQ multiplex PCR was the method, and the copy in TCRdb shows in-frame clones only, minus some. The sample carries 130,000 to 150,000 clones, around 72% recorded once. Remarks on this clone: The antigen remains undetermined.

Germline V CDR1 and CDR2: KGHSH, LQKENI. This CDR3 contains 17 residues. After removal of 4 bases from V and 0 bases from J, the junction contained 7 bases not matched to a gene. The V gene is TRBV18, the J gene TRBJ2-3; TRBD2 matches 10 bases. The source material was PBMCs. The receptor was isolated from a human donor in good health. The CDR3 reads CASSQGIAGGSTDTQYF. In DNA, the CDR3 is TGTGCCAGCTCACAAGGTATAGCGGGGGGAAGCACAGATACGCAGTATTTT.